A selection of T cell receptor beta chains follows, all from one sample in a study of blood T cells in healthy people across ages. TCRdb used MiXCR to reprocess the 5' RACE reads, holding one entry per CDR3 protein. The sample includes roughly 680,000 distinct CDR3 sequences, about 50% of them seen just once. The sequenced material came from blood. The receptors here all came from a woman older than 75 in good health. Each CDR3 is given with its conserved first and last residue. The D gene is left open where the match is weak. A row's size may be missing; if present it is once, few, many or a size class.

j_call	v_call	d_call	clone_size	cdr3_aa	cdr3_nt
TRBJ2-2	TRBV20-1	TRBD2	.	CSALGLATTGELFF	TGCAGTGCTTTGGGACTAGCCACCACCGGGGAGCTGTTTTTT
TRBJ1-6	TRBV7-9	.	.	CASRSDGYNSPLHF	TGTGCCAGCAGGTCTGACGGGTATAATTCACCCCTCCACTTT
TRBJ1-2	TRBV29-1	TRBD1	many	CSVVTGAPYGYTF	TGCAGCGTCGTTACAGGGGCTCCCTATGGCTACACCTTC
TRBJ2-1	TRBV6-5	TRBD2	.	CASSYSGGGADNEQFF	TGTGCCAGCAGTTACTCCGGCGGGGGGGCTGACAATGAGCAGTTCTTC
TRBJ2-4	TRBV28	.	few	CASAPQGCVQYF	TGTGCCAGCGCCCCTCAAGGTTGTGTGCAGTACTTC
TRBJ1-1	TRBV20-1	TRBD1	few	CSARDWQGGTEAFF	TGCAGTGCTAGAGATTGGCAGGGGGGCACTGAAGCTTTCTTT
TRBJ2-3	TRBV5-1	.	many	CASRAGHQTPTDTQYF	TGCGCCAGCAGGGCCGGGCACCAAACCCCCACAGATACGCAGTATTTT
TRBJ2-7	TRBV12-3/TRBV12-4	TRBD1	few	CASSNRGTCEQYF	TGTGCCAGCAGTAACAGGGGGACCTGCGAGCAGTACTTC
TRBJ2-3	TRBV6-1	.	few	CASSETGSWADTQYF	TGTGCCAGCAGTGAAACGGGGAGTTGGGCAGATACGCAGTATTTT
TRBJ2-5	TRBV20-1	TRBD2	.	CSARGTAPSGNGKQYF	TGCAGTGCTAGAGGAACTGCCCCTAGCGGGAATGGCAAGCAGTACTTC
TRBJ2-7	TRBV3-1	.	many	CASSGGYLYEQYF	TGTGCCAGCAGCGGAGGCTACTTATACGAGCAGTACTTC
TRBJ2-3	TRBV5-1	.	.	CASSLVRATDTQYF	TGCGCCAGCAGCTTGGTTAGGGCGACAGATACGCAGTATTTT
TRBJ2-1	TRBV3-1	.	.	CASSQDAIYNEQFF	TGTGCCAGCAGCCAAGATGCCATCTACAATGAGCAGTTCTTC
TRBJ2-7	TRBV3-1	.	many	CASSQEKAGTYEQYF	TGTGCCAGCAGCCAAGAAAAGGCAGGGACCTACGAGCAGTACTTC
TRBJ1-1	TRBV15	TRBD1	.	CATSREFLSQGATEAFF	TGTGCCACCAGCAGAGAATTTTTGAGCCAGGGGGCCACTGAAGCTTTCTTT
TRBJ2-3	TRBV19	.	.	CASRYTGYTDTQYF	TGTGCCAGTAGGTATACTGGGTACACAGATACGCAGTATTTT
TRBJ2-7	TRBV7-2	TRBD2	.	CASSLFREGYEQYF	TGTGCCAGCAGCTTATTCAGGGAGGGCTACGAGCAGTACTTC
TRBJ2-1	TRBV29-1	.	.	CSVCLIRAGENEQFF	TGCAGCGTTTGCCTTATTCGGGCGGGTGAGAATGAGCAGTTCTTC
TRBJ2-1	TRBV27	.	many	CASSPEWRYNEQFF	TGTGCCAGCAGCCCAGAATGGCGGTACAATGAGCAGTTCTTC
TRBJ2-3	TRBV5-1	TRBD2	.	CASSLGTSGSVGTDTRYF	TGCGCCAGCAGCCTCGGGACTAGCGGGAGCGTGGGCACAGATACGCGGTATTTT
TRBJ2-3	TRBV12-3/TRBV12-4	.	few	CASSLRLISPTDTQYF	TGTGCCAGCAGTTTAAGACTCATAAGCCCCACAGATACGCAGTATTTT
TRBJ1-1	TRBV7-2	.	many	CASSFQTLNTEAFF	TGTGCCAGCAGCTTCCAGACATTGAACACTGAAGCTTTCTTT
TRBJ2-3	TRBV5-1	TRBD2	.	CASSKGLAGMADTQYF	TGCGCCAGCAGCAAGGGACTAGCGGGGATGGCAGATACGCAGTATTTT
TRBJ2-5	TRBV27	TRBD1	many	CASSLTGAPKRGETQYF	TGTGCCAGCAGTTTGACAGGGGCGCCGAAACGGGGAGAGACCCAGTACTTC
TRBJ1-6	TRBV6-1	.	.	CASTADYNSPLHF	TGTGCCAGCACGGCGGACTATAATTCACCCCTCCACTTT
TRBJ2-7	TRBV20-1	TRBD2	.	CSAISAGGLHSYNEQYF	TGCAGTGCTATATCAGCGGGGGGACTCCACTCCTACAATGAGCAGTACTTC
TRBJ2-1	TRBV12-3/TRBV12-4	TRBD1	many	CASTWTGGVYNEQFF	TGTGCCAGCACATGGACAGGGGGCGTTTACAATGAGCAGTTCTTC
TRBJ1-6	TRBV7-8	.	few	CASSPRSYNSPLHF	TGTGCCAGCAGCCCCCGCTCCTATAATTCACCCCTCCACTTT
TRBJ2-1	TRBV29-1	.	few	CSVSGNEYNEQFF	TGCAGCGTTTCGGGCAACGAATACAATGAGCAGTTCTTC
TRBJ2-7	TRBV3-1	TRBD1	many	CASSQGQGRFSYEQYF	TGTGCCAGCAGCCAAGGACAGGGCAGATTCTCCTACGAGCAGTACTTC
TRBJ2-5	TRBV10-3	.	once	CAISEINTGKGETQYF	TGTGCCATCAGTGAGATTAACACGGGGAAGGGAGAGACCCAGTACTTC
TRBJ2-7	TRBV4-1	TRBD2	.	CASSPGDLAGVKGRRYEQYF	TGCGCCAGCAGCCCAGGGGACCTAGCGGGAGTTAAAGGCCGGCGGTACGAGCAGTACTTC
TRBJ2-4	TRBV7-2	.	.	CASSLGGRVVEQYF	TGTGCCAGCAGCCTAGGGGGGAGAGTGGTTGAGCAGTACTTC
TRBJ2-1	TRBV10-3	TRBD2	many	CASEREPVNEQFF	TGTGCCAGCGAGCGGGAGCCAGTCAATGAGCAGTTCTTC
TRBJ2-3	TRBV11-2	TRBD2	.	CASSTSGYTQYF	TGTGCCAGCAGCACTAGCGGCTATACGCAGTATTTT
TRBJ1-2	TRBV12-3/TRBV12-4	TRBD1	few	CASSVRDSYGYTF	TGTGCCAGCAGCGTCCGGGACAGCTATGGCTACACCTTC
TRBJ1-2	TRBV12-3/TRBV12-4	.	.	CASTTLGGVDGYTF	TGTGCCAGCACCACCCTTGGGGGAGTAGATGGCTACACCTTC
TRBJ2-1	TRBV12-3/TRBV12-4	.	many	CASSLLEQFF	TGTGCCAGCAGTCTCCTAGAGCAGTTCTTC
TRBJ2-7	TRBV12-3/TRBV12-4	.	many	CASSFRTQSSYEQYF	TGTGCCAGCAGTTTTCGGACTCAGAGCTCCTACGAGCAGTACTTC
TRBJ2-7	TRBV5-1	TRBD2	.	CASRNGTSLFYEQYF	TGCGCCAGCAGAAACGGGACTAGCTTATTTTACGAGCAGTACTTC
TRBJ2-2	TRBV5-1	TRBD1	.	CASNLESRLQGARPGELFF	TGCGCCAGCAACTTGGAATCACGCCTACAGGGGGCGCGTCCCGGGGAGCTGTTTTTT
TRBJ2-1	TRBV29-1	TRBD2	.	CSGREAGNEQFF	TGCAGCGGTCGGGAGGCAGGGAATGAGCAGTTCTTC